This TCR beta chain was identified during a study of CD8 T cells in Susac syndrome. Notes on this clonotype: Its cognate antigen is unknown.

Findings and caveats of the study: Clonal CD8+ expansion in Susac was highest in TEMRA cells and active patients.

CD8+ and CD4+ blood T cells underwent TCR beta sequencing. RNA totalling roughly 0.45 to 1 ug underwent reverse transcription with random hexamers. One entry per CDR3 protein results from TCRdb running MiXCR on the immunoSEQ multiplex PCR reads. Seen here are 130,000 or so distinct CDR3 sequences, about 95% observed once, and the top ten hold around 0.28%. V gave up 4 bases and J gave up 0 bases, with 12 bases separating them. The germline V gene has CDR1 SGHDN and CDR2 FVKESK. CDR3 size: 16 residues. The sequenced sample was CD8+ T cells from PBMCs. This sequence was found in a human donor with Susac syndrome. The V and J genes are TRBV14 and TRBJ2-2; perhaps TRBD1 as D (6 bases). CDR3 DNA: TGTGCCAGCAGCCCGATGGACAGAGCGAACACCGGGGAGCTGTTTTTT. Residues: CASSPMDRANTGELFF.